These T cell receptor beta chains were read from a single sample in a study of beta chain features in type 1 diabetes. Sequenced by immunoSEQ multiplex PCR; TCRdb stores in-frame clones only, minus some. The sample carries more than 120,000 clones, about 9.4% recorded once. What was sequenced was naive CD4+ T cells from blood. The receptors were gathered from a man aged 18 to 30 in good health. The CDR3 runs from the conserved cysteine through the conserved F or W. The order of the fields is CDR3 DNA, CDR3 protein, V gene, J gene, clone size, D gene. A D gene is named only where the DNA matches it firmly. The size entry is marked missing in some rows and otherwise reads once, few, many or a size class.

cdr3_nt: TGTGCCAGCAGCCAAGTATGGGGACAGATGTCGGACGAGCAGTACTTC
cdr3_aa: CASSQVWGQMSDEQYF
v_call: TRBV4-2
j_call: TRBJ2-7
clone_size: few
d_call: TRBD1

cdr3_nt: TGTGCCAGCAGTGAGCTCGACACCTCCTACGAGCAGTACTTC
cdr3_aa: CASSELDTSYEQYF
v_call: TRBV2
j_call: TRBJ2-7
clone_size: few
d_call: NA

cdr3_nt: TGTGCCAGCAGTTATGGACAGATATTCTACGAGCAGTACTTC
cdr3_aa: CASSYGQIFYEQYF
v_call: TRBV6-6
j_call: TRBJ2-7
clone_size: few
d_call: NA

cdr3_nt: TGTGCCAGCAGCCAAGAAAGAGGCGGGGGGGTTTGGACCCAGTACTTC
cdr3_aa: CASSQERGGGVWTQYF
v_call: TRBV14
j_call: TRBJ2-5
clone_size: NA
d_call: TRBD2

cdr3_nt: TGTGCCAGCAGCCCCCCCGGCAGGGTTTACGAGCAGTACTTC
cdr3_aa: CASSPPGRVYEQYF
v_call: TRBV14
j_call: TRBJ2-7
clone_size: few
d_call: NA

cdr3_nt: TGTGCCAGCAGCATAATCACAGGACTAGCAAAGTACTTC
cdr3_aa: CASSIITGLAKYF
v_call: TRBV11-2
j_call: TRBJ2-7
clone_size: NA
d_call: TRBD2

cdr3_nt: TGCGCCAGCAGCGTCCAGGGCCCAGATACGCAGTATTTT
cdr3_aa: CASSVQGPDTQYF
v_call: TRBV5-1
j_call: TRBJ2-3
clone_size: NA
d_call: NA

cdr3_nt: TGTGCCTGGAGTGTACTCGGGGGGGACACCGGGGAGCTGTTTTTT
cdr3_aa: CAWSVLGGDTGELFF
v_call: TRBV30
j_call: TRBJ2-2
clone_size: few
d_call: TRBD2

cdr3_nt: TGTGCCAGCAGCCCCCCGGGATCAGTTGAAAAACTGTTTTTT
cdr3_aa: CASSPPGSVEKLFF
v_call: TRBV7-2
j_call: TRBJ1-4
clone_size: few
d_call: NA

cdr3_nt: TGTGCCAGCTCACCAGGGACAGACAGCAATCAGCCCCAGCATTTT
cdr3_aa: CASSPGTDSNQPQHF
v_call: TRBV18
j_call: TRBJ1-5
clone_size: few
d_call: TRBD1

cdr3_nt: TGTGCCAGCAGAAGGGTAGCGGGGGGCTCCTACAATGAGCAGTTCTTC
cdr3_aa: CASRRVAGGSYNEQFF
v_call: TRBV11-2
j_call: TRBJ2-1
clone_size: NA
d_call: TRBD2

cdr3_nt: TGCGCCAGCAGCCAAGTGCGAGGGACAGGGGCTAATGAAAAACTGTTTTTT
cdr3_aa: CASSQVRGTGANEKLFF
v_call: TRBV4-3
j_call: TRBJ1-4
clone_size: many
d_call: TRBD1

cdr3_nt: TGTGCCAGCAGGGGCGGGACAGGGGGCCGCGGCTACACCTTC
cdr3_aa: CASRGGTGGRGYTF
v_call: TRBV6-1
j_call: TRBJ1-2
clone_size: NA
d_call: TRBD1

cdr3_nt: TGTGCCAGCAGCAAAGGGACAGGGGAGAGGCCCCAGCATTTT
cdr3_aa: CASSKGTGERPQHF
v_call: TRBV27
j_call: TRBJ1-5
clone_size: NA
d_call: TRBD1

cdr3_nt: TGTGCCAGCAGCGTATCCGTCGGGTCCTACGAGCAGTACTTC
cdr3_aa: CASSVSVGSYEQYF
v_call: TRBV9
j_call: TRBJ2-7
clone_size: NA
d_call: NA

cdr3_nt: TGTGCCAGCAGTACAACAGGGGCCTACGAGCAGTACTTC
cdr3_aa: CASSTTGAYEQYF
v_call: TRBV2
j_call: TRBJ2-7
clone_size: NA
d_call: TRBD1

cdr3_nt: TGTGCCAGCAGCAACTGTGACAGACATCAGCCCCAGCATTTT
cdr3_aa: CASSNCDRHQPQHF
v_call: TRBV21-1
j_call: TRBJ1-5
clone_size: few
d_call: NA

cdr3_nt: TGTGCCAGCAGTTACCTGGTCGCGACGGACAGGGGTTATGGCTACACCTTC
cdr3_aa: CASSYLVATDRGYGYTF
v_call: TRBV6-7
j_call: TRBJ1-2
clone_size: few
d_call: TRBD1

cdr3_nt: TGTGCCAGCAGCTTAGTAGCGGGGGCTAACTATGGCTACACCTTC
cdr3_aa: CASSLVAGANYGYTF
v_call: TRBV7-9
j_call: TRBJ1-2
clone_size: few
d_call: NA

cdr3_nt: TGTGCCAGCTCACCATCTAGCGTAGGTCCAGAGACCCAGTACTTC
cdr3_aa: CASSPSSVGPETQYF
v_call: TRBV18
j_call: TRBJ2-5
clone_size: NA
d_call: NA